The next 26 T cell receptor beta chains were all read from a single sample in a study of shared clonotypes between healthy human individuals. TCRdb's copy holds only in-frame clones and misses some; the assay was immunoSEQ multiplex PCR. The sample has about 700,000 clones; around 72% are singletons. The material sequenced was memory CD4+ T cells sorted from blood. As for subset: CD45RA-negative fraction. These receptor sequences come from a woman in her twenties or thirties in good health.

This chain uses TRBV15 with TRBJ2-3; TRBD2 agrees at 7 bases. Germline CDR1 LNHNV, CDR2 YYDKDF (reference sequence). CDR3 size: 18 residues. V gave up 0 bases and J gave up 2 bases; unmatched junction bases: 11. CDR3 sequence reads: CATSRDRFVSGATDTQYF. In DNA form, the CDR3 reads TGTGCCACCAGCAGAGATAGGTTTGTCAGCGGGGCCACAGATACGCAGTATTTT.

The gene calls are TRBV7-8 and TRBJ1-1; TRBD1 is a possible D gene (6 bases). V lost 5 bases and J lost 5, with 18 bases in between. Germline-derived CDR1 and CDR2 are SGHVS and FQNEAQ. CDR3 length: 15 residues. CDR3 in amino acids: CASSPQRGEGTEAFF. For the CDR3, the DNA is TGTGCCAGCAGCCCACAAAGGGGGGAGGGGACTGAAGCTTTCTTT. The full variable domain, rest sourced from reference TRBV7-8 and TRBJ1-1, is GAGVSQSPRYKVAKRGQDVALRCDPISGHVSLFWYQQALGQGPEFLTYFQNEAQLDKSGLPSDRFFAERPEGSVSTLKIQRTQQEDSAVYLCASSPQRGEGTEAFFGQGTRLTVV.

This clone appeared a single time. Other DNA sequences in this sample translate to the same CDR3. V and J are TRBV5-1 and TRBJ2-1; 9 nucleotides agree with TRBD2. The CDR3 has 15 residues. Trimming at V came to 4 bases and at J to 4 bases, leaving 6 bases not matched to a gene. Looked up from germline, CDR1 is SGHRS and CDR2 is YFSETQ. The CDR3, as DNA: TGCGCCAGCAGCCTATCGACTAGCGGATACAATGAGCAGTTCTTC. Its protein product is CASSLSTSGYNEQFF.

This clone was seen repeatedly, ten times or more. The V gene is TRBV4-1, the J gene TRBJ2-1, with 8 bases that match TRBD1. The germline V gene has CDR1 MGHRA and CDR2 YSYEKL. V was clipped by 2 bases and J by 4 bases; unmatched bases: 4. The CDR3 has 15 residues. CDR3 DNA sequence: TGCGCCAGCAGCCAAACGGGACAGGTTTACAATGAGCAGTTCTTC. Its translation: CASSQTGQVYNEQFF.

This clone was detected only once. CDR3 in DNA: TGTGCCGGGAGCGAGACCGGGGAGCTGTTTTTT. This translates into CAGSETGELFF. The genes are TRBV6-5 and TRBJ2-2; TRBD2 is a possible D gene (5 bases). The V end lost 11 bases, the J end lost 5 bases, and 9 bases lay between the germline ends. Per the germline V gene, CDR1 is MNHEY and CDR2 is SVGAGI. The CDR3 loop spans 11 amino acids.

This clone was recorded once. V usage is TRBV18 and J usage is TRBJ1-1; D perhaps matches TRBD1 (5 bases). The length of the CDR3 is 14 residues. The ends were cut back, 1 base at V and 6 bases at J, with 12 bases in the middle. Germline values: CDR1 KGHSH, CDR2 LQKENI. The CDR3 bases are TGTGCCAGCTCACCACTTAGGGAAGGGGCTGAAGCTTTCTTT. Amino acids: CASSPLREGAEAFF.

The rearrangement uses TRBV6-1 and TRBJ2-5; tentatively, D is TRBD1 (6 bases). The CDR3 extends over 15 amino acids. Germline V gene sequence: CDR1 MNHNS, CDR2 SASEGT. V was clipped by 7 bases and J by 4 bases, with 19 bases between them. In DNA form, the CDR3 reads TGTGCCAGCATCACAGGGTTTTCGAAAGTAGAGACCCAGTACTTC. Translation gives CASITGFSKVETQYF.

The V call is TRBV4-1, the J call TRBJ2-1; 7 bases are shared with TRBD2. Germline CDR1 is MGHRA and CDR2 is YSYEKL. The CDR3 has 17 amino acids. V gave up 2 bases and J gave up 9 bases; unmatched junction bases: 16. CDR3 sequence: CASSQLSPPLRESEQFF. The CDR3 DNA reads TGCGCCAGCAGCCAATTAAGCCCACCTTTGCGGGAGTCTGAGCAGTTCTTC.

This clone was recorded only once. The V and J genes are TRBV5-1 and TRBJ2-7; 9 bases agree with TRBD2. CDR3 size: 14 residues. Germline CDR1 SGHRS, CDR2 YFSETQ. The J segment lost 3 bases and the V segment lost 6 bases, leaving 7 bases of the junction unmatched. The CDR3 region has the DNA TGCGCCAGCAAACCCTCTAGCGGGATCTACGAGCAGTACTTC. Residues: CASKPSSGIYEQYF.

This clone was seen a few times. V gene TRBV5-8 combines with J gene TRBJ2-5; D tentatively fits TRBD1 or TRBD2 (5 bases each). This CDR3 comprises 12 residues. The V end lost 6 bases, the J end lost 7 bases, and 13 bases lay between the germline ends. CDR1 and CDR2 (germline): SGHTS, YDEGEE. The CDR3 DNA reads as TGTGCCAGCAAGGGGACCCTGTGGACCCAGTACTTC. This codes for CASKGTLWTQYF.

This clone has only a few counts. V and J are TRBV7-8 and TRBJ1-2; TRBD1 matches at 8 bases. Germline lookup yields CDR1 SGHVS and CDR2 FQNEAQ. The CDR3 totals 14 residues. After removal of 5 bases from V and 4 bases from J, the junction contained 6 bases not matched to a gene. The CDR3 reads CASSPGQAVYGYTF. In DNA, the CDR3 is TGTGCCAGCAGCCCGGGACAGGCGGTCTATGGCTACACCTTC. The full variable domain, its missing parts supplied by reference TRBV7-8 and TRBJ1-2, is GAGVSQSPRYKVAKRGQDVALRCDPISGHVSLFWYQQALGQGPEFLTYFQNEAQLDKSGLPSDRFFAERPEGSVSTLKIQRTQQEDSAVYLCASSPGQAVYGYTFGSGTRLTVV.

The chain joins TRBV27 to TRBJ1-4; unclear D gene. The CDR3 extends over 13 amino acids. The V gene's germline CDR1 is MNHEY and CDR2 SMNVEV (reference sequence). The V end was cut by 6 bases, the J end by 3 bases, with 8 bases between. CDR3 amino acids: CASRKQPNEKLFF. CDR3 in DNA: TGTGCCAGCAGAAAACAGCCTAATGAAAAACTGTTTTTT.

Of note for this clone: This sample also contains other DNA sequences that code for the same CDR3. The chain combines TRBV4-1 with TRBJ2-2; D gene ambiguous. V was cut by 0 bases and J by 3 bases, with 11 bases left in between. Germline values: CDR1 MGHRA, CDR2 YSYEKL. This CDR3 spans 16 amino acids. Written as DNA, the CDR3 is TGCGCCAGCAGCCAAGATAGAGATCGGGACACCGGGGAGCTGTTTTTT. Its protein is CASSQDRDRDTGELFF.

Remarks on this clone: This sample includes further DNA sequences coding for the same CDR3. The chain couples TRBV11-2 to TRBJ2-1, with 9 bases matching TRBD2. The CDR3 is made up of 14 amino acids. CDR1 is SGHAT and CDR2 is FQNNGV in the germline V gene. The J segment lost 4 bases and the V segment lost 5 bases, leaving 3 bases of the junction unmatched. For the CDR3, the DNA is TGTGCCAGCAGCACCGGACTAGCGTACAATGAGCAGTTCTTC. It translates to CASSTGLAYNEQFF.

This chain joins TRBV4-1 and TRBJ2-3; D not certain. Germline V gene sequence: CDR1 MGHRA, CDR2 YSYEKL. V dropped 0 bases and J dropped 0 bases, with 7 bases sitting between them. This CDR3 region has 15 residues. In DNA, the CDR3 is TGCGCCAGCAGCCAAGAGCCAGCTAGCACAGATACGCAGTATTTT. Protein product: CASSQEPASTDTQYF.

V gene TRBV5-1 combines with J gene TRBJ2-2; TRBD2 matches at 14 bases. CDR3 size: 19 residues. Trimming at V came to 4 bases and at J to 4 bases, leaving 12 bases not matched to a gene. The germline gives CDR1 SGHRS, CDR2 YFSETQ. DNA for the CDR3: TGCGCCAGCAGCCTAGCGACTAGCGGGAGGGAGCGGCCCACCGGGGAGCTGTTTTTT. Its protein product is CASSLATSGRERPTGELFF. The full variable domain, with the rest looked up from reference TRBV5-1 and TRBJ2-2, is KAGVTQTPRYLIKTRGQQVTLSCSPISGHRSVSWYQQTPGQGLQFLFEYFSETQRNKGNFPGRFSGRQFSNSRSEMNVSTLELGDSALYLCASSLATSGRERPTGELFFGEGSRLTVL.

This sequence joins TRBV13 and TRBJ2-7; TRBD1 agrees at 7 bases. Germline V gives CDR1 PRHDT, CDR2 FYEKMQ (reference sequence). The V gene end was trimmed by 5 bases and the J gene end by 3 bases; junction bases not matched to a gene: 7. This CDR3 spans 14 amino acids. CDR3 in DNA: TGTGCCAGCAGCAGAACAGGGGACCGCTACGAGCAGTACTTC. It encodes CASSRTGDRYEQYF.

The chain links TRBV28 to TRBJ2-7, with 10 bases lining up with TRBD2. This CDR3 spans 16 amino acids. The germline V gene has CDR1 MDHEN and CDR2 SYDVKM. V trimming: 5 bases; J trimming: 3 bases; junction bases outside the gene matches: 10. This CDR3 is CASSLPPSGRVYEQYF. The DNA for the CDR3 is TGTGCCAGCAGTCTCCCCCCCAGCGGGAGGGTCTACGAGCAGTACTTC.

This clone was counted ten times or more. This chain links TRBV29-1 with TRBJ2-7; D possibly corresponds to TRBD2 (5 bases). The germline CDR1 and CDR2 sequences are SQVTM and ANQGSEA. V shed 3 bases and J shed 5 bases, with 14 bases lying between them. This CDR3 is 13 amino acids long. The chain's CDR3 is CSVERAETDEQYF. CDR3 nucleotide sequence: TGCAGCGTTGAGAGGGCCGAGACGGACGAGCAGTACTTC.

V usage is TRBV25-1 and J usage is TRBJ2-3; possible D gene TRBD1, 5 bases. This CDR3 is built from 15 residues. The V and J ends lost 1 base and 4 bases respectively, with 12 bases between them. Germline V gives CDR1 MGHDK, CDR2 SYGVNS. The CDR3 DNA follows: TGTGCCAGCAGTGAATTTAAGGGGTCCGCAGATACGCAGTATTTT. This gives the protein CASSEFKGSADTQYF.

This chain uses TRBV7-2 with TRBJ2-7; D ambiguous. Germline CDR1 SGHTA, CDR2 FQGNSA. V dropped 5 bases and J dropped 3 bases, with 20 bases sitting between them. The length of the CDR3 is 16 residues. The CDR3 DNA sequence: TGTGCCAGCAGCCTCCTCGATTTTTACGGCTACTACGAGCAGTACTTC. Protein: CASSLLDFYGYYEQYF.

The CDR3 DNA reads TGTGCCAGCAGTGAACAGAGAGATCAGCCCCAGCATTTT. Amino acid sequence: CASSEQRDQPQHF. The chain couples TRBV6-4 to TRBJ1-5; unclear D gene. CDR1 is MRHNA and CDR2 is SNTAGT in the germline V gene. The germline V and J ends were trimmed by 3 bases and 5 bases, with 8 bases remaining between them. This CDR3 contains 13 residues.

This sequence joins TRBV9 and TRBJ2-1, with TRBD2 as a possible D gene (5 bases). CDR3 length: 15 residues. With 0 bases removed from V and 0 bases from J, the gap between germline ends came to 7 bases. Germline CDR1 is SGDLS and CDR2 is YYNGEE. The CDR3 DNA reads TGTGCCAGCAGCGTAGTCAGCGGCTCCTACAATGAGCAGTTCTTC. It codes for CASSVVSGSYNEQFF.

The sample holds one count of this clone. The chain couples TRBV10-3 to TRBJ2-3, with TRBD2 matching 12 bases. This CDR3 has 17 amino acids. J was trimmed by 0 bases and V by 8 bases; bases with no gene match: 9. Per germline, CDR1 ENHRY and CDR2 SYGVKD. The DNA for the CDR3 is TGTGCCATCGGTGGACTAGCGGGACGTGCTAGCACAGATACGCAGTATTTT. Its protein product is CAIGGLAGRASTDTQYF.

This clone was detected only once. The chain carries TRBV6-1 and TRBJ2-2; 7 nucleotides line up with TRBD1. V lost 2 bases, J lost 5 bases, and 5 bases stayed unmatched. Germline lookup yields CDR1 MNHNS and CDR2 SASEGT. The CDR3 loop spans 15 amino acids. CDR3 protein: CASSEQTGQTGELFF. The CDR3 region has the DNA TGTGCCAGCAGTGAACAGACAGGGCAGACCGGGGAGCTGTTTTTT.

On this clone: Other nucleotide sequences in the sample specify the same CDR3. The rearrangement uses TRBV28 and TRBJ1-2, with D unresolved. The CDR3 is 15 residues long. Trimming took 5 bases from V and 0 from J, leaving 13 bases between them. The germline gives CDR1 MDHEN, CDR2 SYDVKM. The CDR3 reads CASSLTGPSNYGYTF. For the CDR3, the DNA is TGTGCCAGCAGTCTAACGGGCCCGTCTAACTATGGCTACACCTTC.